This record covers a single T cell receptor beta chain. The antigen remains unidentified. These data are taken from a study of T cells after yellow fever vaccination. The study, taken as a whole, reports: Abundant clonotypes (contaminants from the bulk population) could be present in FACS-sorted repertoires.

The TCR cDNA carried a universal primer site and UMIs from 5'RACE template switching. TCRdb passed the 5' RACE reads through MiXCR, listing each CDR3 protein once. The sample holds about 340,000 distinct CDR3 sequences, 12% seen once. Per the germline V gene, CDR1 is SGHDT and CDR2 is YYEEEE. The germline V and J ends were trimmed by 1 base and 7 bases, with 12 bases remaining between them. This CDR3 has 14 residues. This clonotype was obtained from a man younger than 35 who received the YFV17D yellow fever vaccine. The V gene is TRBV5-6, the J gene TRBJ1-5; D gene ambiguous. The specimen comprised CD4+ T cells sorted from PBMCs, sampled 15 days after the yellow fever booster vaccination. The CDR3 is CASSLIGLGQPQHF. CDR3 in DNA: TGTGCCAGCAGCTTGATAGGGTTAGGGCAGCCCCAGCATTTT.